This T cell receptor (beta chain) was captured in a study of shared clonotypes between healthy human individuals. Overall study context: Three CD4 naive, three CD4 memory, two CD8 naive and one CD8 memory plate were used per donor.

Broader study findings: Sampling covered nothing but blood. Tissue TCR repertoires likely differ from those found in blood.

CDR3 length equals 15 residues. Germline CDR1 is SGHTA and CDR2 is FQGTGA. V lost 1 base to trimming and J lost 5 bases, with 12 bases between them. Points on this clone: Its antigen is unidentified.

The run depth of the assay was deep. TCRdb's copy holds only in-frame clones and misses some; the assay was immunoSEQ multiplex PCR. The table records more than 2,000,000 clones, over 90% of them present only once. This chain joins TRBV7-3 and TRBJ2-1, with D unresolved. The sample taken for sequencing was naive CD4+ T cells from PBMCs. Subset of the sample: CD45RA+ positively selected. This clonotype was sampled from a young man in good health. Some clones in this sample may be carry-over from other donors' samples. CDR3 sequence (DNA): TGTGCCAGCAGCTTAATAGGCCCTATCGACAATGAGCAGTTCTTC. Translated: CASSLIGPIDNEQFF.